This T cell receptor beta chain emerged from a study of blood T cell repertoires in COVID-19 (dated by TCRdb to the early 2020s). Study-level background: The collaborator samples originated in the United States, Italy and Spain and spanned the acute and convalescent phases of COVID-19. Where available, HLA class I and class II types were taken from metadata supplied by the sample provider and were not determined by assay-based typing. Samples were obtained from the ongoing ImmuneRACE study (first 160 participants) and from some 1,200 subjects provided by 6 global collaborators. Sample metadata almost always included a de-identified subject ID, COVID-19 status, age in years and sex. A freely available public database, intended as a resource for researchers studying the immune response to SARS-CoV-2, is where the repertoires were released. The prospective study material was composed of cDNA or gDNA derived from T cells, B-cell-depleted T cells, or PBMCs. Deeply sampled blood TCRbeta repertoires from subjects exposed to, actively infected with, or recovered from COVID-19 were included in the dataset. General conclusions and limits of the study: How much clinical and demographic metadata was included differed by source and by participant, and the metadata was provided uncurated.

Each collaborating institution followed its own protocols to collect whole blood in K2EDTA tubes. Collaborator samples were shipped for TCRbeta analysis as frozen whole blood, isolated PBMCs, or DNA extracted from either sample type. Notes on this clone: The antigen it recognizes is unknown. No base-level quality is on record; no much larger clone is a single base apart.

TCRbeta CDR3 regions were amplified from genomic DNA by means of the immunoSEQ Assay, a bias-controlled multiplex PCR. As for the original processing: The number of nucleated cells in each sample was estimated from the amplification of reference gene primers within the assay. Sequence reads were collapsed and filtered to measure the absolute abundance of every unique TCRbeta CDR3 rearrangement. For each sample, productive Simpson clonality was calculated by taking the square root of Simpson's diversity index across productive rearrangements. TCRdb retrieved this table from immuneACCESS and kept in-frame rearrangements only. Not all clones are present; in checked studies, unresolved V genes account for under half, and no reason is known for the remainder. V, J and clone size derive from that table, while D and trimming were established from the DNA sequence. This sample has roughly 250,000 clones in its table, and 80% to 85% of those were observed once. Together, the top ten hold about 2.9% of the sample.

Sequencing was performed on peripheral blood. The clonotype comes from a woman aged 55-69 years with active or convalescent COVID-19.

This receptor carries the CDR3 CASSFSAGEAYNEQFF. In nucleotides, the sequence is TGCGCCAGCAGCTTTTCCGCGGGGGAGGCCTACAATGAGCAGTTCTTC. The chain was built from TRBV5-1 and TRBJ2-1, with 7 junctional bases fitting TRBD2. In the germline V gene, CDR1 corresponds to SGHRS and CDR2 to YFSETQ. V ends up 2 bases short and J 2 bases short, with an unmatched junction base count of 7. The CDR3 spans 16 residues, from the cysteine through the phenylalanine. Kept here is only the CDR3 DNA, which spans 48 bases and is read in frame from base 1.